A single sample is the source of the 21 T cell receptor beta chains below, sequenced in a study of T-cell reconstitution after alpha-beta-depleted transplantation in children. Unique molecular identifiers were used in preparing the TCRbeta library. TCRdb reanalysed the PCR reads using MiXCR and keeps one entry per CDR3 protein. The table lists hundreds of thousands of distinct CDR3 sequences, roughly 17% of them singletons. Sequencing was performed on PBMCs, mostly from graft donor cells, taken 360 days after TCRalphabeta/CD19-depleted stem cell transplant. These receptors were collected from a boy under two years old who had a stem cell transplant for Wiskott-Aldrich syndrome, so the T cells may come from the graft donor.

This clonotype was seen only a few times. The V gene is TRBV5-6, the J gene TRBJ2-5; TRBD2 might be the D (6 bases). Germline assignment: CDR1 SGHDT and CDR2 YYEEEE. V lost 0 bases and J lost 1, with 7 bases in between. This CDR3 region has 14 residues. This CDR3 reads CASSLDGGQETQYF. The DNA of the CDR3 is TGTGCCAGCAGCTTGGACGGGGGCCAAGAGACCCAGTACTTC.

This clonotype was seen a few times. The chain joins TRBV6-5 to TRBJ2-5; TRBD2 agrees at 7 bases. Losses at the gene ends were 0 bases for V and 5 bases for J; bases not matched to a gene: 9. This CDR3 spans 16 amino acids. Germline values: CDR1 MNHEY, CDR2 SVGAGI. The CDR3 DNA reads TGTGCCAGCAGTTACTCCCGGGGGGACCCCTGGGAGACCCAGTACTTC. As protein: CASSYSRGDPWETQYF.

This clonotype was counted between two and nine times. The rearrangement uses TRBV7-6 and TRBJ2-7; 7 nucleotides line up with TRBD1. The V segment lost 2 bases and the J segment 5 bases; nucleotides outside the gene matches: 6. The CDR3 sequence is 14 residues long. CDR1 is SGHVS, CDR2 FNYEAQ, per germline. The CDR3 coding sequence is TGTGCCAGCAGCTTATATAAGGGGGCCAACGAGCAGTACTTC. Amino acid sequence: CASSLYKGANEQYF.

The CDR3 bases are TGTGCCAGCAGCCCGACAGACAACACCGGGGAGCTGTTTTTT. Its translation: CASSPTDNTGELFF. The J gene is TRBJ2-2, the V gene TRBV7-9, with D perhaps TRBD1 (5 bases). This CDR3 is built from 14 residues. From germline, CDR1 is SEHNR and CDR2 FQNEAQ (reference sequence). V was trimmed by 5 bases and J by 2 bases, leaving 9 bases between them.

Here the CDR3 reads CASSLKGTSGNNEQFF. CDR3 DNA sequence: TGCGCCAGCAGCCTAAAGGGGACTAGCGGAAACAATGAGCAGTTCTTC. This chain joins TRBV4-1 and TRBJ2-1, with 11 bases that match TRBD2. The CDR3 is 16 residues long. The junction had 7 bases not matched to a gene; V was cut back by 4 bases and J by 5 bases. Germline V gene sequence: CDR1 MGHRA, CDR2 YSYEKL.

The V call is TRBV6-5, the J call TRBJ1-1, with 8 bases lining up with TRBD1. CDR1 and CDR2 (germline): MNHEY, SVGAGI. The CDR3 is made up of 16 amino acids. V trimming: 3 bases; J trimming: 1 base; junction bases outside the gene matches: 7. The CDR3 DNA sequence: TGTGCCAGCAGTTATACCTACAGGGGGAAGAACACTGAAGCTTTCTTT. Amino acids: CASSYTYRGKNTEAFF.

This clonotype was found a few times. The chain combines TRBV12-3 or TRBV12-4 with TRBJ2-3; 9 bases align to TRBD2. Unmatched junction bases numbered 14, after V lost 3 bases and J lost 4 bases. The CDR3 length is 18 residues. In nucleotides, the CDR3 is TGTGCCAGCAGTTTCGTTGGGTGGGGTAGCGGGAGACCAGATACGCAGTATTTT. As protein: CASSFVGWGSGRPDTQYF.

This clonotype has just a few counts. The chain links TRBV4-1 to TRBJ2-7; the D is unclear. The CDR3 sequence is 16 residues long. V dropped 1 base and J dropped 5 bases, with 18 bases sitting between them. The V gene's germline CDR1 is MGHRA and CDR2 YSYEKL. The CDR3 nucleotides read TGCGCCAGCAGCCAAGCCTGGTCGTGGGTAGGCCACGAGCAGTACTTC. This sequence encodes CASSQAWSWVGHEQYF.

As to this clonotype: A read error may account for a junction end that differs from germline. This chain uses TRBV2 with TRBJ2-1; D possibly corresponds to TRBD2 (5 bases). Germline V gene data show CDR1 as SNHLY and CDR2 as FYNNEI. This CDR3 has 15 residues. CDR3 nucleotide sequence: TGTGCCAGCAGGGAGCTAGCCTCGACCTACAAAGAGCAGTTCTTC. This translates into CASRELASTYKEQFF.

The V call is TRBV14, the J call TRBJ2-7; possibly TRBD2 for D (5 bases). CDR3 length: 13 residues. CDR1 SGHDN and CDR2 FVKESK come from the germline V gene. With 5 bases removed from V and 3 bases from J, the gap between germline ends came to 11 bases. The CDR3 reads CASSLDGVYEQYF. DNA for the CDR3: TGTGCCAGCAGCTTAGACGGGGTCTACGAGCAGTACTTC.

This chain connects TRBV27 to TRBJ2-1; 7 positions agree with TRBD1. This CDR3 spans 16 amino acids. Germline CDR1 reads MNHEY; CDR2 reads SMNVEV (reference sequence). Trimming took 8 bases from V and 6 from J; bases not matched to a gene: 16. The CDR3 DNA follows: TGTGCCAGCCATCCCCGCCTGACAGGGCCGGGCAATGAGCAGTTCTTC. This translates into CASHPRLTGPGNEQFF.

This clonotype was counted ten times or more. The CDR3 DNA sequence: TGTGCCAGCAGTTTTCACCGGTCCGACTACAATGAGCAGTTCTTC. This gives the protein CASSFHRSDYNEQFF. The chain joins TRBV12-3 or TRBV12-4 to TRBJ2-1; D gene uncertain. Trimming left V 3 bases short and J 3 bases short, with 12 bases between. The CDR3 totals 15 residues.

V is TRBV5-1 and J is TRBJ2-1; TRBD2 matches 11 bases. Germline V CDR1 and CDR2: SGHRS, YFSETQ. This CDR3 contains 16 residues. Unmatched junction bases numbered 11, after V lost 5 bases and J lost 7 bases. Here the CDR3 reads CASSLPLAGGSNEQFF. CDR3 nucleotide sequence: TGCGCCAGCAGTCTGCCCCTAGCGGGGGGCTCAAATGAGCAGTTCTTC.

This clonotype appeared a few times. The chain joins TRBV7-9 to TRBJ2-5, with TRBD2 as a possible D gene (5 bases). Germline assignment: CDR1 SEHNR and CDR2 FQNEAQ (reference sequence). This CDR3 spans 15 amino acids. V lost 4 bases and J lost 1, with 13 bases in between. CDR3 sequence: CASSSRTRSQETQYF. For the CDR3, the DNA is TGTGCCAGCAGCTCCCGAACTAGAAGCCAAGAGACCCAGTACTTC.

This clonotype was seen only a few times. J is TRBJ1-4 and V is TRBV4-1, with TRBD1 matching 8 bases. The V gene end was trimmed by 8 bases and the J gene end by 10 bases; junction bases not matched to a gene: 6. CDR1 MGHRA and CDR2 YSYEKL come from the germline V gene. There are 12 residues in the CDR3. The CDR3 coding sequence is TGCGCCAGCGACAGGGGAGCGGGAAAACTGTTTTTT. Amino acids: CASDRGAGKLFF.

This clonotype has just a few counts. The chain employs TRBV7-2 and TRBJ1-1, with 7 bases that match TRBD1. CDR1 is SGHTA and CDR2 is FQGNSA in the germline V gene. V dropped 0 bases and J dropped 3; count of bases not matched to a gene: 4. The CDR3 consists of 15 residues. The CDR3 protein is CASSLAGGLYTEAFF. The CDR3 DNA is TGTGCCAGCAGCTTAGCAGGGGGCCTTTACACTGAAGCTTTCTTT.

The chain combines TRBV7-9 with TRBJ2-7; 10 positions match TRBD2. The CDR3 totals 15 residues. Germline trimming cut 6 bases from V and 3 bases from J; bases unmatched to any gene: 8. Germline assignment: CDR1 SEHNR and CDR2 FQNEAQ (reference sequence). This CDR3 is CASSPLAGGDYEQYF. The CDR3 DNA is TGTGCCAGCAGTCCATTAGCGGGAGGAGACTACGAGCAGTACTTC.

This clonotype turned up a few times. This chain joins TRBV28 and TRBJ2-5; no reliable D call. The CDR3 is 16 amino acids. Per the germline V gene, CDR1 is MDHEN and CDR2 is SYDVKM. Trimming pared 2 bases from V and 7 bases from J, leaving 20 bases between. In DNA form, the CDR3 reads TGTGCCAGCAGTTTACCACCAAGGCAAACCTCGGTGACCCAGTACTTC. Protein product: CASSLPPRQTSVTQYF.

This clonotype was seen many times. The J gene is TRBJ2-3, the V gene TRBV14; D gene ambiguous. The V gene's germline CDR1 is SGHDN and CDR2 FVKESK. V was trimmed by 1 base and J by 8 bases, leaving 10 bases between them. The CDR3 contains 13 residues. DNA for the CDR3: TGTGCCAGCAGCCAAGGGCCAATGAGTACGCAGTATTTT. Protein product: CASSQGPMSTQYF. Based on the CDR3 plus reference TRBV14 and TRBJ2-3, the full variable domain is EAGVTQFPSHSVIEKGQTVTLRCDPISGHDNLYWYRRVMGKEIKFLLHFVKESKQDESGMPNNRFLAERTGGTYSTLKVQPAELEDSGVYFCASSQGPMSTQYFGPGTRLTVL.

V is TRBV27 and J is TRBJ2-7, with 11 positions matching TRBD2. This CDR3 is built from 16 residues. Per germline, CDR1 MNHEY and CDR2 SMNVEV (reference sequence). With V trimmed by 6 bases and J by 7 bases, 14 bases remained unmatched. The chain's CDR3 is CASSHVRLAGPREQYF. The CDR3 coding sequence is TGTGCCAGCAGCCACGTTCGACTAGCGGGACCCCGGGAGCAGTACTTC.

The table lists this clonotype with a few counts. The rearrangement joins TRBV24-1 to TRBJ2-2; 10 positions match TRBD2. CDR1 is KGHDR and CDR2 is SFDVKD in the germline V gene. With 4 bases clipped from V and 2 bases from J, the junction kept 9 bases outside the gene matches. This CDR3 contains 18 residues. The CDR3, as DNA: TGTGCCACCAGTGAAGAACTTAGCGGGAGGCCAAACACCGGGGAGCTGTTTTTT. Its translation: CATSEELSGRPNTGELFF.